This record looks at one T cell receptor beta chain sequence and its context. This clonotype was observed at least ten times. What this receptor recognizes is not known. No much larger clone is present one base from it, and per-base qualities are unavailable. The entry originates in a study of early T cells in non-severe SARS-CoV-2 infection (dated by TCRdb to the early 2020s). Background for the entire study: Because TCR sequencing was done on bulk RNA from unsorted whole blood, the alpha and beta chains could not be paired. What the work shows at the level of the full study, not this receptor alone: VDJdb matching was skewed toward anti-spike CD8 responses and likely underestimated virus-specific expansions by missing private and CD4 specificities.

Taken from the germline V gene (reference sequence), the CDR1 and CDR2 loops are MNHEY and SMNVEV. For this chain, trimming is 6 bases at the V end and 5 bases at the J end, and the number of junction bases without a gene match is 11. Reading from cysteine to phenylalanine, the CDR3 counts 15 amino acids. The DNA shown is the 45-base CDR3, in frame from base 1. A case-control design nested within a healthcare worker cohort in London, UK, was used, with weekly nasopharyngeal swab PCR tests and blood sampling performed. Between 23 and 31 March 2020, the week of the UK lockdown, healthcare workers were enrolled and then followed up weekly for as long as 16 weeks. The library was produced with 5' RACE. Sequenced using a NextSeq 500. The TCR library protocol attached unique molecular identifiers to individual cDNA molecules to correct for sequencing error and PCR bias. Both TCR alpha and beta chains were sequenced, and tight co-correlation was observed between alpha and beta sequence abundances in each sample. Per the original workflow: V gene, J gene and CDR3 annotation of TCR sequences was performed with Decombinator V4. Expanded TCRs were defined as changing significantly between any two time points under a Poisson model with p below 0.0001. TCR abundances were normalised to the total number of TCRs sequenced per sample and were expressed as counts per million. TRAV1-2 paired with TRAJ12, TRAJ20 or TRAJ33 defined MAIT TCRs, while TRAV10 paired with TRAJ18 defined iNKT TCRs. VDJdb, accessed on 1 November 2021, was searched for TCRs annotated for CMV, EBV and SARS-CoV-2, and TCRs annotated for more than one antigen were excluded. TCRdb itself trimmed the public reads at Q25 with fastp, ran MiXCR and retained productive beta chains. Each CDR3 protein gets just one entry, which takes the most common genes and DNA from the rows behind it. TCRdb assigned the V and J calls; the authors' analysis was not used. The sample profile shows 27,000 or so distinct CDR3 sequences; about 2.9% of them were found once. 0.72% of the sample is taken by the ten largest.

The chain is made from TRBV27 and TRBJ2-5; the central 8 bases match TRBD1. Sequenced sample: whole blood. This TCR was recovered from an adult who was a healthcare worker with PCR-confirmed SARS-CoV-2 infection or an uninfected control (not recorded which). The base sequence is TGTGCCAGCAGCGGCACTTGGCAGGGGGCTGAGACCCAGTACTTC. The translation is CASSGTWQGAETQYF.